These 5 T cell receptor beta chains were sequenced from one sample in a study of tumor and adjacent non-tumor tissue in lung cancer. RNA was extracted from bulk tissue without any cell sorting. TCRbeta libraries were built with three rounds of nested PCR, modified from ARM-PCR. Via MiXCR, TCRdb re-called the multiplex PCR reads, giving one row per CDR3 protein. Of about 110,000 distinct CDR3 sequences listed, around 82% are singletons. The sequencing input was lung tumor tissue. The receptors stem from a man between 65 and 85 years old with non-small cell lung cancer.

This sequence joins TRBV10-2 and TRBJ2-3; 7 bases match TRBD1. With V trimmed by 6 bases and J by 2 bases, 8 bases remained unmatched. Germline CDR1 reads WSHSY; CDR2 reads SAAADI. This CDR3 spans 15 amino acids. DNA for the CDR3: TGCGCCAGCAGCGATCATGGACAGGACACAGATACGCAGTATTTT. This gives the protein CASSDHGQDTDTQYF.

This clonotype was seen a few times. This likely comes from a read error, as the CDR3 has no conserved phenylalanine or tryptophan at its end. The chain links TRBV12-3 or TRBV12-4 to TRBJ2-7; TRBD1 is a possible D gene (5 bases). V dropped 7 bases and J dropped 3 bases, with 16 bases sitting between them. The CDR3 is 14 amino acids. The CDR3 DNA sequence: TGTGCCAGCAAACAGGCCCCATCCAACTACGAGCAGTACCTT. It is translated as CASKQAPSNYEQYL.

Notes on this clonotype: The conserved final phenylalanine or tryptophan is absent from the CDR3, which likely points to a read error. The chain employs TRBV6-5 and TRBJ2-2; perhaps TRBD1 as D (5 bases). The CDR3 runs to 14 residues. Germline lookup yields CDR1 MNHEY and CDR2 SVGAGI. Trimming removed 6 bases from V and 4 bases from J, with 12 bases in between. This CDR3 is CASRRQKATGELFL. CDR3 DNA: TGTGCCAGCAGAAGACAGAAGGCCACCGGGGAGCTGTTTCTT.

This clonotype was observed once. This is likely a read error, given that the CDR3 carries no conserved phenylalanine or tryptophan at its end. The chain combines TRBV24-1 with TRBJ1-1; TRBD1 matches 7 bases. The CDR3 has 15 residues. Germline V gene sequence: CDR1 KGHDR, CDR2 SFDVKD. The CDR3: CTTSDSGGRNTEAFL. CDR3 bases: TGTACCACCAGTGACTCAGGGGGTCGGAACACTGAAGCTTTCTTA.

A remark on this clonotype: In this CDR3 the conserved last residue, phenylalanine or tryptophan, is missing, so a read error is likely. This chain uses TRBV11-3 with TRBJ2-7, with TRBD1 as a possible D gene (6 bases). Germline-derived CDR1 and CDR2 are SGHNT and YENEEA. V dropped 5 bases and J dropped 1 base, with 15 bases sitting between them. The CDR3 is made up of 15 amino acids. The CDR3 spells CASSLTGLLSYEQYL. DNA of the CDR3: TGTGCCAGCAGCCTAACAGGGCTTTTATCCTACGAGCAGTACTTA.